The text below deals with one TCR beta chain. Its antigen is unknown. It has no much larger one-base neighbor in the sample; base qualities were not kept. The same CDR3 is also encoded by other DNA sequences in this sample. Patients with a history of autoimmune disease or receiving systemic immunosuppression were excluded from the trial. Peripheral blood for TCR sequencing was collected from all dose cohorts at baseline, on cycle 4 day 1, and on cycle 7 day 1. Samples came from an open-label, multicenter, first-in-human phase I dose-escalation trial of ivuxolimab. Adults with locally advanced or metastatic melanoma, renal cell, hepatocellular, or head and neck squamous cell carcinoma were enrolled in the trial. Before TCR sequencing, CD4+ T cells and CD8+ T cells were sorted from peripheral blood as separate populations. This entry comes from a study of OX40 agonist ivuxolimab in advanced cancers. General notes on the study: Ivuxolimab, which targeted the costimulatory receptor OX40 (CD134), was an agonistic, fully human IgG2 monoclonal antibody. Intravenous ivuxolimab was administered to patients every 2 weeks at six dose levels: 0.01, 0.1, 0.3, 1.5, 3 and 10 mg/kg. Of the approximately 53 patients in dose escalation, around 20 had hepatocellular carcinoma, roughly 15 had melanoma, 9 had renal cell carcinoma and 9 had head and neck cancer. A male proportion of approximately 83% and a mean age of 60 years, ranging from about 20 to 85, were recorded for the dose-escalation cohort. Patients were allowed to have had prior anti-PD-1, anti-PD-L1 or anti-CTLA-4 therapy, and approximately 39% of the dose-escalation patients had been treated with checkpoint inhibitors. Partial responses were achieved by three dose-escalation patients, of whom one had hepatocellular carcinoma and two had cutaneous melanoma. Peripheral TCRbeta sequencing was intended to test whether TCR sequence diversity was altered and clonal T-cell expansion was caused by ivuxolimab. The paper reports the monotherapy dose-escalation portion (N = 52 patients) of the phase I ivuxolimab trial.

On the study overall, not on this receptor specifically: In the 0.1-3.0 mg/kg groups, partial responders were among the patients with the lowest normalized peripheral clonal expansion, particularly in CD8+ T cells. The antigen specificity of the clonally expanded peripheral T cells was not determined. Clonal expansion of both CD4+ and CD8+ blood T cells was observed from baseline to week 6 at doses 0.1 to 3.0 mg/kg. After ivuxolimab, CD8+ T cells had more expanded clones than CD4+ T cells on average. Low levels of normalized T-cell clonal expansion were also shown by some nonresponding patients.

CDR1 and CDR2, looked up from the germline V gene, are SGHTA and FQGTGA. Counted from cysteine to phenylalanine, this CDR3 has 13 amino acids. CDR3 DNA is the only sequence kept; it has 39 bases, read in frame from the first base. V is shortened by 0 bases, J by 0 bases, and the region joining them spans 2 bases. Genomic DNA was isolated from the sorted cells so that the TCRbeta CDR3 region could be sequenced. TCRbeta CDR3 regions were sequenced using the immunoSEQ Assay. Held by TCRdb, this immuneACCESS table contains in-frame sequences only and omits some clones. Under half of the omission traces to an unresolved V gene where checked; the cause of the rest is unknown. Here the sample has 60,000 to 75,000 clones; approximately 89% occur a single time. The ten largest account for around 5.2% of the sample.

This receptor chain uses TRBV7-3 and TRBJ1-1; the D gene cannot be named for sure. The sequence was collected from an adult with an advanced solid tumor such as melanoma, head and neck, liver or kidney cancer. Specimen: CD4+ or CD8+ T cells sorted from blood, collected in a trial of the OX40 agonist ivuxolimab. The DNA is as follows: TGTGCCAGCAGCTTAACAGTGAACACTGAAGCTTTCTTT. Its coded protein is CASSLTVNTEAFF.